This is a list of T cell receptor beta chains from one sample in a study of cytomegalovirus exposure and HLA in healthy donors. The data were produced by immunoSEQ multiplex PCR, yet TCRdb's version contains in-frame clones alone and is incomplete. The data contain roughly 98,000 clones, about 80% of them singletons. The material sequenced was PBMCs. The source is a man aged 18 to 35 in good health and CMV-seropositive. Both conserved end residues are part of each CDR3. D genes are given only for firm matches. Only part of the rows carry a size: once, few, many, or a class if the clone is expanded.

clone_size j_call v_call d_call cdr3_nt cdr3_aa
NA TRBJ1-2 TRBV28 TRBD1 TGTGCCAGCAGTCTGGCCAGGGGGGACTATGGCTACACCTTC CASSLARGDYGYTF
few TRBJ1-2 TRBV12-1 NA TGTGCCTTCGGTTTCGCCACCCTGGGAGGCTATGGCTACACCTTC CAFGFATLGGYGYTF
few TRBJ2-2 TRBV6-1 NA TGTGCCAGCAGTGAAATTGGCAGATCGACCGGGGAGCTGTTTTTT CASSEIGRSTGELFF
NA TRBJ2-1 TRBV5-1 NA TGCGCCAGCAGCTCCATAGCCGGGGGGCAGCAGTTCTTC CASSSIAGGQQFF
few TRBJ1-3 TRBV4-1 NA TGCGCCAGCAGCCAAGGGGCCGGAAACACCATATATTTT CASSQGAGNTIYF
NA TRBJ1-2 TRBV2 TRBD1 TGTGCCAGACAGGGGGTTAACTATGGCTACACCTTC CARQGVNYGYTF
NA TRBJ2-7 TRBV6-1 TRBD1 TGTGCCAGCAACAGAGAAAACAGGGGTGCCTACGAGCAGTACTTC CASNRENRGAYEQYF
NA TRBJ2-7 TRBV19 TRBD2 TGTGCCAGTAGCCAAGCGGGGCCCTCCTACGAGCAGTACTTC CASSQAGPSYEQYF
NA TRBJ2-7 TRBV15 TRBD2 TGTGCCACCAGCAGAGGTGGCGGGGGGGCGAGAGAGCAGTACTTC CATSRGGGGAREQYF
few TRBJ1-5 TRBV6-1 TRBD1 TGTGCCAGCAGGGCTACAGGGGACGGTCAGCCCCAGCATTTT CASRATGDGQPQHF
NA TRBJ1-1 TRBV7-9 NA TGTGCCAGCAGCTTTTCAGGGCAGAACACTGAAGCTTTCTTT CASSFSGQNTEAFF
NA TRBJ2-7 TRBV7-9 NA TGTGCCAGCAGCTTAGCGCGGTTGCGGGGGCCCAGTACCTACGAGCAGTACTTC CASSLARLRGPSTYEQYF
NA TRBJ2-7 TRBV5-8 TRBD1 TGTGCCAGCAGCATCCGGACAGGGGGCGCGTCCTACGAGCAGTACTTC CASSIRTGGASYEQYF
NA TRBJ1-6 TRBV11-2 NA TGTGCCAGCAGCCCCCGGGTGGCAGGGACAAATTCACCCCTCCACTTT CASSPRVAGTNSPLHF
NA TRBJ1-2 TRBV4-1 TRBD1 TGCGCCAGCAGCTCCCGGACAGGGGAGATAGGTAACTATGGCTACACCTTC CASSSRTGEIGNYGYTF
NA TRBJ2-7 TRBV6-1 TRBD1 TGTGCCAGCAGTGAAGTGGTAGGGACAGGGGGGGACGAGCAGTACTTC CASSEVVGTGGDEQYF
NA TRBJ2-3 TRBV27 TRBD1 TGTGCCAGCAGTCTGGACAGGGGTACGCAGTATTTT CASSLDRGTQYF
NA TRBJ2-2 TRBV7-9 NA TGTGCCAGCAGCTTAGGGTGGAGGACCGGGGAGCTGTTTTTT CASSLGWRTGELFF
few TRBJ2-2 TRBV15 NA TGTGCCACCAGCCTACGAACTCTTGACGGGGAGCTGTTTTTT CATSLRTLDGELFF
NA TRBJ1-1 TRBV20-1 NA TGCAGTGCTAGTCAGGGGCTTGAAGCTTTCTTT CSASQGLEAFF
NA TRBJ1-1 TRBV2 NA TGTGCCAGCAACGGGGTGGGGAACACTGAAGCTTTCTTT CASNGVGNTEAFF
NA TRBJ1-5 TRBV5-1 TRBD1 TGCGCCAGCAGCTTGGGACAGGGTAGCAATCAGCCCCAGCATTTT CASSLGQGSNQPQHF
NA TRBJ1-1 TRBV9 TRBD1 TGTGCCAGCAGCGGGACAGGAGCTGAAGCTTTCTTT CASSGTGAEAFF
NA TRBJ2-7 TRBV7-6 NA TGTGCCAGCAGTCTAGAGGAGGTGGCATATGAGCAGTACTTC CASSLEEVAYEQYF